The 17 T cell receptor beta chains reported below all come from one sample, sequenced in a study of T cells in Graves' hyperthyroidism and ophthalmopathy. Amplified TCR beta CDR3 regions came from RNA transcripts. HTBI primers were used for first-round RT-PCR of the TCR CDR3. TCRdb redid the calling of the multiplex PCR reads with MiXCR, one entry per CDR3 protein. The sample has 340,000 or so distinct CDR3 sequences; 18% are singletons. The source material was blood. Every receptor here comes from a woman aged 45-59 years with Graves' hyperthyroidism.

The chain has TRBV20-1 and TRBJ2-1, with 11 bases fitting TRBD2. V shed 3 bases and J 6 bases; nucleotides not matched to a gene: 7. The CDR3 spans 15 residues. CDR1 is DFQATT, CDR2 SNEGSKA, per germline (reference sequence). The CDR3 loop is CSARGTSGRVNEQFF. The CDR3 DNA follows: TGCAGTGCTAGGGGAACTAGCGGGAGAGTCAATGAGCAGTTCTTC.

Here the CDR3 reads CSAAVQGSTEAFF. CDR3 DNA: TGCAGCGCCGCAGTACAGGGGAGCACTGAAGCTTTCTTT. The chain is built from TRBV29-1 and TRBJ1-1, with 7 positions matching TRBD1. CDR1 is SQVTM, CDR2 ANQGSEA, per germline. The CDR3 has 13 amino acids. V dropped 7 bases and J dropped 4; count of bases not matched to a gene: 9.

A few counts support this clonotype. The rearrangement uses TRBV2 and TRBJ1-2; D gene ambiguous. The CDR3 covers 12 residues. The V end lost 7 bases, the J end lost 1 base, and 7 bases lay between the germline ends. Germline CDR1 is SNHLY and CDR2 is FYNNEI. The CDR3 sequence is CASMGSNYGYTF. The CDR3 DNA reads as TGTGCCAGCATGGGCAGTAACTATGGCTACACCTTC.

In its sample, this clonotype was seen a few times. The V gene is TRBV9, the J gene TRBJ2-1, with 13 nucleotides matching TRBD2. The CDR3 sequence is 16 residues long. The V gene end was trimmed by 3 bases and the J gene end by 6 bases; junction bases not matched to a gene: 6. The germline V gene has CDR1 SGDLS and CDR2 YYNGEE. The CDR3 nucleotides read TGTGCCAGCAGCGGAGGACTAGCGGGAGTATCCAATGAGCAGTTCTTC. Translating gives CASSGGLAGVSNEQFF.

The genes are TRBV2 and TRBJ2-3; TRBD2 matches at 14 bases. This CDR3 region has 16 residues. J lost 2 bases, V lost 4 bases, and 2 bases had no gene match. Germline-derived CDR1 and CDR2 are SNHLY and FYNNEI. The CDR3 loop reads CASSGTSGGPTDTQYF. The CDR3, as DNA: TGTGCCAGCAGTGGGACTAGCGGGGGGCCCACAGATACGCAGTATTTT.

This clonotype was found a few times. The rearrangement joins TRBV28 to TRBJ2-7; a possible D gene is TRBD2 (6 bases). The V and J ends lost 5 bases and 7 bases respectively, with 18 bases between them. The germline gives CDR1 MDHEN, CDR2 SYDVKM. CDR3 length: 14 amino acids. Written as DNA, the CDR3 is TGTGCCAGCAGTCTAGGAGGCAACGCGGGGGAGCAGTACTTC. It specifies CASSLGGNAGEQYF.

This clonotype was counted a few times. The CDR3 protein is CASSESGEPYGYTF. The CDR3 region has the DNA TGTGCCAGCAGTGAATCCGGCGAACCCTATGGCTACACCTTC. The chain combines TRBV2 with TRBJ1-2; D call uncertain. The CDR3 runs to 14 residues. CDR1 is SNHLY, CDR2 FYNNEI, per germline. The ends were cut back, 2 bases at V and 4 bases at J, with 11 bases in the middle. The full variable domain, with the rest looked up from reference TRBV2 and TRBJ1-2, is EPEVTQTPSHQVTQMGQEVILRCVPISNHLYFYWYRQILGQKVEFLVSFYNNEISEKSEIFDDQFSVERPDGSNFTLKIRSTKLEDSAMYFCASSESGEPYGYTFGSGTRLTVV.

This clonotype was counted only a few times. CDR3 in DNA: TGTGCCAGCAGCTTACGACTGCGGGATGAGCAGTTCTTC. Translating it yields CASSLRLRDEQFF. This chain joins TRBV5-4 and TRBJ2-1, with D possibly TRBD2 on 5 matching bases. Trimming left V 2 bases short and J 8 bases short, with 11 bases between. This CDR3 contains 13 residues. Germline assignment: CDR1 SGHNT and CDR2 YYREEE (reference sequence).

The rearrangement uses TRBV3-1 and TRBJ1-6; 7 bases fit TRBD1. Per germline, CDR1 LGHDT and CDR2 YNNKEL (reference sequence). The trim removed 5 bases at V and 7 bases at J, leaving 8 bases unmatched. This CDR3 spans 15 amino acids. This CDR3 is CASSSRQGHNSPLHF. The CDR3 nucleotides are TGTGCCAGCAGCTCGCGACAGGGCCACAATTCACCCCTCCACTTT.

This clonotype has a count of ten or more. The V call is TRBV2, the J call TRBJ2-3; D not certain. This CDR3 contains 12 residues. V shed 6 bases and J shed 4 bases, with 8 bases lying between them. Germline lookup yields CDR1 SNHLY and CDR2 FYNNEI. CDR3 in DNA: TGTGCCAGCAGGGAATCGTCAGATACGCAGTATTTT. Amino acids: CASRESSDTQYF.

The V call is TRBV5-1, the J call TRBJ1-2; D is perhaps TRBD1 (5 bases). The CDR3 length is 14 residues. Germline values: CDR1 SGHRS, CDR2 YFSETQ. V was pared by 3 bases and J by 4 bases, with 13 bases between. CDR3: CASSYGVGVYGYTF. DNA for the CDR3: TGCGCCAGCAGCTATGGCGTGGGGGTCTATGGCTACACCTTC.

This chain connects TRBV19 to TRBJ2-1; 10 bases align to TRBD1. The CDR3 consists of 14 residues. Germline V gene sequence: CDR1 LNHDA, CDR2 SQIVND (reference sequence). J gave up 8 bases and V 4 bases, and 5 bases lay outside the gene matches. The CDR3 DNA reads TGTGCCAGTAGTAAGGGACAGGGGTACGATGAGCAGTTCTTC. Its translation: CASSKGQGYDEQFF.

The chain employs TRBV12-3 or TRBV12-4 and TRBJ1-2, with D unclear. Trimming removed 6 bases at V and 2 bases at J, with 10 bases between. The CDR3 is 13 residues long. The CDR3 reads CASSPGMNYGYTF. CDR3 nucleotide sequence: TGTGCCAGCAGCCCGGGAATGAACTATGGCTACACCTTC.

The chain joins TRBV5-1 to TRBJ2-1; 9 bases agree with TRBD1. Germline lookup yields CDR1 SGHRS and CDR2 YFSETQ. V lost 0 bases to trimming and J lost 6 bases; unmatched junction nucleotides: 4. The CDR3 extends over 15 amino acids. The CDR3 loop is CASSLEQGASNEQFF. For the CDR3, the DNA is TGCGCCAGCAGCTTGGAACAGGGGGCTAGCAATGAGCAGTTCTTC.

Turning to this clonotype: This may be a read error, as it is one base from a much larger clone. J is TRBJ2-5 and V is TRBV20-1; 11 nucleotides align to TRBD2. With V trimmed by 5 bases and J by 5 bases, 4 bases remained unmatched. Germline loops: CDR1 DFQATT, CDR2 SNEGSKA (reference sequence). The CDR3 contains 13 residues. The CDR3 loop reads CSAVAGGRETQYF. DNA of the CDR3: TGCAGTGCTGTAGCGGGAGGGAGGGAGACCCAGTACTTC.

This clonotype was counted a few times. The chain has TRBV14 and TRBJ1-1, with D perhaps TRBD1 (6 bases). The V gene's germline CDR1 is SGHDN and CDR2 FVKESK. The CDR3 runs 12 residues. V gave up 7 bases and J gave up 7 bases, with 13 bases separating them. DNA of the CDR3: TGTGCCAGCAATTCCAGGGGCGGTGAAGCTTTCTTT. It codes for CASNSRGGEAFF.

This clonotype came up many times. The V and J genes are TRBV5-1 and TRBJ1-4; 7 positions agree with TRBD1. The CDR3 covers 15 residues. The germline V gene encodes CDR1 SGHRS and CDR2 YFSETQ. The junction had 8 bases not matched to a gene; V was cut back by 1 base and J by 8 bases. The CDR3 nucleotides are TGCGCCAGCAGCTTGAGACAGGGTGAGGAGGAAAAACTGTTTTTT. It codes for CASSLRQGEEEKLFF.